This TCR beta chain came from a study of T cell responses to AZD1222 COVID-19 vaccine. Study-level findings and limits: Only after the peak T cell response were repertoires sampled. Spike-specific TCR breadth and depth went up after people got two AZD1222 doses. Distributed over spike, vaccine-associated CD4 TCRs predominated at 160-218 and 743-854. Among spike-specific TCRs, nearly half reportedly target unmutated variant regions.

The V gene's germline CDR1 is LGHDT and CDR2 YNNKEL (reference sequence). V shed 1 base and J shed 4 bases, with 12 bases lying between them. This CDR3 region has 15 residues. A note on this clone: The antigen remains undetermined.

Sequencing was performed with immunoSEQ multiplex PCR; in TCRdb, only in-frame clones are kept and a portion is missing. The profile shows about 150,000 clones, just over 90% of them singletons. This chain connects TRBV3-1 (or the pseudogene TRBV3-2) to TRBJ2-3; tentatively, D is TRBD2 (7 bases). The sequencing used peripheral blood, collected on day 0 of AZD1222 vaccination. The TCR originated in an adult in good health. In nucleotides, the CDR3 is TGTGCCAGCAGCCAAGTGGGGGGGCCCGCAGATACGCAGTATTTT. Residues: CASSQVGGPADTQYF.